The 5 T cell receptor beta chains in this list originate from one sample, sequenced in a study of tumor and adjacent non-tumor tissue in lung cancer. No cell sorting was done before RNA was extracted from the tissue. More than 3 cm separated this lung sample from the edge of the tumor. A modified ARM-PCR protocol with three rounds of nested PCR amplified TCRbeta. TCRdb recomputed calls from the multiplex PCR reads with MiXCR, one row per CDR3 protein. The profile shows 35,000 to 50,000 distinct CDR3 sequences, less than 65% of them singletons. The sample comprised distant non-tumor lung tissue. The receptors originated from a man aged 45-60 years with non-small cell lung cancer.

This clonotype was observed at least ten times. Here the CDR3 reads CASSQDGGAGVKQYF. The CDR3 DNA is TGTGCCAGCAGCCAAGACGGTGGAGCGGGAGTCAAGCAGTACTTC. V usage is TRBV4-2 and J usage is TRBJ2-7; 8 nucleotides agree with TRBD2. CDR3 length equals 15 residues. Trimming removed 0 bases from V and 8 bases from J; junction bases left unmatched: 9. Germline CDR1 is LGHNA and CDR2 is YNFKEQ.

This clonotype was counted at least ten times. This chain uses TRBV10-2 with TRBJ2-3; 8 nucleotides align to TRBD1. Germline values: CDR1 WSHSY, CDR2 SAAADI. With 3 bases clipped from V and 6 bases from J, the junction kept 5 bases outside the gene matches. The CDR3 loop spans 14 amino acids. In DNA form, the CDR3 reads TGCGCCAGCAGTGACGGACAGGGCTGGGATACGCAGTATTTT. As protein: CASSDGQGWDTQYF.

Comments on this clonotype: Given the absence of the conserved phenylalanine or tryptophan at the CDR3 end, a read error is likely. CDR3 amino acids: CSAETTGTRGDEQFS. For the CDR3, the DNA is TGCAGTGCCGAGACGACCGGGACTAGGGGCGATGAGCAGTTCTCA. V is TRBV20-1 and J is TRBJ2-1; TRBD2 matches 8 bases. The CDR3 totals 15 residues. V shed 6 bases, J shed 8 bases, and the junction held 15 bases outside the gene matches. CDR1 and CDR2 from the germline V gene are DFQATT and SNEGSKA (reference sequence).

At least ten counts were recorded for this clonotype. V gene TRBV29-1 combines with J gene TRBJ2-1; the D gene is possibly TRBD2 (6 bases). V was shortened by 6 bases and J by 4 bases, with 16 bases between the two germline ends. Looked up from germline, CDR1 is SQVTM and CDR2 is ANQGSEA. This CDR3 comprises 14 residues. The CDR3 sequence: CSVIRIAVYNEQFF. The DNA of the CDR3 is TGCAGCGTCATTCGGATAGCGGTATACAATGAGCAGTTCTTC.

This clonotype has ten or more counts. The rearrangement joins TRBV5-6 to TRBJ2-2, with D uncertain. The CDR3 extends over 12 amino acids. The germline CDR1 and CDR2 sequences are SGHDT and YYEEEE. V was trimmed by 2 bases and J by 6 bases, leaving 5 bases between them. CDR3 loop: CASSFSAGELFF. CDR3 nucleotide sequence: TGTGCCAGCAGCTTCTCGGCCGGGGAGCTGTTTTTT.